Here is one TCR beta chain with its context. Its antigen has not been determined. Per-nucleotide qualities are absent, and no much larger clonotype sits a single base away. The data originate from a study of blood T cell repertoires in COVID-19 (dated by TCRdb to 2018 to 2020). Background for the entire study: Samples from collaborators originated in the United States, Italy and Spain and spanned both the acute and convalescent phases of COVID-19. The samples were drawn from two sources: the first 160 participants of the ongoing ImmuneRACE study, and 950 to 1,500 subjects contributed by 6 global collaborators. A de-identified subject ID, COVID-19 status, age in years and sex were almost always included in the sample metadata. Subjects who had been exposed to COVID-19, were actively infected with it, or had recovered from it provided the deeply sampled blood TCRbeta repertoires that made up the dataset. The repertoires were made available in a free public database intended to serve as a resource for research on the immune response to SARS-CoV-2. HLA class I and class II types, where available, came from metadata supplied by the sample provider rather than from assay-based typing. The prospective study material was composed of cDNA or gDNA derived from T cells, B-cell-depleted T cells, or PBMCs.

The collaborating institutions used their own protocols to collect whole blood in K2EDTA tubes. For TCRbeta analysis, collaborators shipped samples as frozen whole blood, isolated PBMCs, or DNA extracted from either of those sample types. TCRbeta CDR3 regions were amplified from genomic DNA using the immunoSEQ Assay, a bias-controlled multiplex PCR. The paper's processing steps were these. The number of nucleated cells in each sample was estimated by amplification of reference gene primers within the assay. To quantify the absolute abundance of each unique TCRbeta CDR3 rearrangement, sequence reads were collapsed and filtered. Productive Simpson clonality was computed per sample as the square root of Simpson's diversity index over productive rearrangements. In TCRdb, the immuneACCESS table is reduced to in-frame sequences with V and J assigned. These tables do not hold every clone; where another copy was compared, an unresolved V gene accounts for under half, and the others remain unexplained. The V and J calls and clone size come from that table; D and trimming were worked out from the DNA. The sample table shows around 270,000 clones, and over 75% are seen once. The top ten clones comprise 2.3% of the sample.

The research as a whole found: The quantity of clinical and demographic metadata differed by source and by participant and was supplied without curation.

CDR1 and CDR2 are read off the germline V gene as MNHEY and SVGEGT. Compared with germline, V lacks 2 bases and J lacks 0 bases; bases without a gene match: 11. The CDR3, cysteine through phenylalanine, is 18 amino acids long. Only the CDR3 portion is preserved as DNA: 54 bases, with reading frame beginning at the first base. The sequence links TRBV6-2 or TRBV6-3 to TRBJ1-1; 8 central nucleotides agree with TRBD1. Sequencing was performed on peripheral blood. The TCR comes from a woman between 50 and 59 years old with acute or convalescent COVID-19. The DNA reads as follows: TGTGCCAGCAGTTACCCGGGGCCCGGACAGGGCCTGAACACTGAAGCTTTCTTT. It is translated as CASSYPGPGQGLNTEAFF.